This TCR beta chain was sequenced in a study of blood T cell repertoires in COVID-19. For the study at large: In each case, the material was cDNA or gDNA derived from T cells, B-cell-depleted T cells, or PBMCs.

Per the germline V gene, CDR1 is SEHNR and CDR2 is FQNEAQ (reference sequence). V gave up 8 bases and J gave up 0 bases, with 4 bases separating them. The CDR3 loop spans 11 amino acids. Sequencing was performed with immunoSEQ multiplex PCR; in TCRdb, only in-frame clones are kept and a portion is missing. Here the sample spans about 200,000 clones, about 81% being singletons. The TCR was taken from an elderly woman with COVID-19, enrolled during active disease. The sample consisted of peripheral blood. J is TRBJ1-1 and V is TRBV7-9; D gene uncertain. CDR3 coding DNA: TGTGCCAGCGGGCTGAACACTGAAGCTTTCTTT. Amino acid sequence: CASGLNTEAFF.